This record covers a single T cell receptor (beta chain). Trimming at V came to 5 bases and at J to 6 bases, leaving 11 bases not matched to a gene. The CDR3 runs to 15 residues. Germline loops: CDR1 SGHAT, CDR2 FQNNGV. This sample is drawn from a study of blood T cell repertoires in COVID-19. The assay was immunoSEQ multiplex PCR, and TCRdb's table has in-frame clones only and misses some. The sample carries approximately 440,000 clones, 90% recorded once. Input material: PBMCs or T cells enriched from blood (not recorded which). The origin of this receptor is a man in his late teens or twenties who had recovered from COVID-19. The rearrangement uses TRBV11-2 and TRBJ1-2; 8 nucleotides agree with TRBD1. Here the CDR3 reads CASSPRRQGIHGYTF. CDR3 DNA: TGTGCCAGCAGCCCCCGAAGACAGGGGATCCATGGCTACACCTTC.